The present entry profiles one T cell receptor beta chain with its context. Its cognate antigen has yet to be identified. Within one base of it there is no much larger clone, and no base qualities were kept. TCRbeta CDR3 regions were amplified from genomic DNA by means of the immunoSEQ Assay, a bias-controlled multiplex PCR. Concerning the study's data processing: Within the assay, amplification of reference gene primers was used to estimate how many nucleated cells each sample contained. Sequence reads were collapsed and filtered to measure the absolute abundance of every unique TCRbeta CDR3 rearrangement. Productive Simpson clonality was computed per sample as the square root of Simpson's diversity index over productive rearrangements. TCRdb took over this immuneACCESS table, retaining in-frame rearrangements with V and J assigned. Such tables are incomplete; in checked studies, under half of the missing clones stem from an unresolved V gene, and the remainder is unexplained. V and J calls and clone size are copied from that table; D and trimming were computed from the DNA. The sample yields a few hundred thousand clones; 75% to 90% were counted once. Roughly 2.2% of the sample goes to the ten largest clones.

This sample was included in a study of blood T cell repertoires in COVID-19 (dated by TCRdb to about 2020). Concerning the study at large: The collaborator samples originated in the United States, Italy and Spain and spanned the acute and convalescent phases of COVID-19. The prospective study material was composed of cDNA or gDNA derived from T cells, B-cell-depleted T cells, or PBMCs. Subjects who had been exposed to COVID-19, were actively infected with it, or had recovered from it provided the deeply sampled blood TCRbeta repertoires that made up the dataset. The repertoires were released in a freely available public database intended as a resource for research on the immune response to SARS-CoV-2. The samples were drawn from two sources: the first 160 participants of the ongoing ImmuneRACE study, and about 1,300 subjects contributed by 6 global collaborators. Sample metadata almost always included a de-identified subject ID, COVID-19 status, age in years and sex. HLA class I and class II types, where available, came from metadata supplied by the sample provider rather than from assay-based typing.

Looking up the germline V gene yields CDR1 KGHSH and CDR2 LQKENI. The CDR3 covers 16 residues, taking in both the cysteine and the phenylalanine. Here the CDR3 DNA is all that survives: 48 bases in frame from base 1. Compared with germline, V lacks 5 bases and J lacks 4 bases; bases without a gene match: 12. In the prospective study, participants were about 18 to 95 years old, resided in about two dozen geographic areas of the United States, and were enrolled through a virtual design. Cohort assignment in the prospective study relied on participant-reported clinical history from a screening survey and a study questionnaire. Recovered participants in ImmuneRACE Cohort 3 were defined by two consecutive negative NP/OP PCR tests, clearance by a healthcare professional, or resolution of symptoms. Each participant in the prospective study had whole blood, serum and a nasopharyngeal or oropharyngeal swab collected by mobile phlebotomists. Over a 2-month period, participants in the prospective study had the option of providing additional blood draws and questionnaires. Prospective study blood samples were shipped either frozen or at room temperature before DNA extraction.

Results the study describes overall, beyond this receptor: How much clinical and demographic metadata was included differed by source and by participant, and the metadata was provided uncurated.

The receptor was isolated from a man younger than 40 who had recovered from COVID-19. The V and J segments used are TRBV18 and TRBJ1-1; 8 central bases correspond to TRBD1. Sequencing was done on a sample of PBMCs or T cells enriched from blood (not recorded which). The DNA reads TGTGCCAGCTCATCTCAGCAGGGGGCAGGGAGCACTGAAGCTTTCTTT. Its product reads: CASSSQQGAGSTEAFF.